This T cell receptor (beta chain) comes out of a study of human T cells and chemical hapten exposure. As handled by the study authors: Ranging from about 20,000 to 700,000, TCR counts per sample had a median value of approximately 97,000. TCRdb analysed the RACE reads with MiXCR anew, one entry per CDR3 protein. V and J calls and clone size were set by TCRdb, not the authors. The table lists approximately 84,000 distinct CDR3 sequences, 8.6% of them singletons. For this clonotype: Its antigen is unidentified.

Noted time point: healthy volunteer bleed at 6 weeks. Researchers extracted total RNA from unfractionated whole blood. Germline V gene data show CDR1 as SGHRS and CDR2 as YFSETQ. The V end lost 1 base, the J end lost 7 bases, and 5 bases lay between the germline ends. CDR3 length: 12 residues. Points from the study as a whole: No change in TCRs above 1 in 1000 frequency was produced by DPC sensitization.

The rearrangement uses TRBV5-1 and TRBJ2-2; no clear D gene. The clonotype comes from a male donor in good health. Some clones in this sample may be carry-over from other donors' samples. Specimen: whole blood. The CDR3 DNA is TGCGCCAGCAGCTTGAGGCACGGGGAGCTGTTTTTT. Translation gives CASSLRHGELFF.